The T cell receptor beta chain under discussion was sequenced for a study of cytotoxic CD8 clonotypes in ibrutinib-treated CLL. Study outcomes and limitations: Once treatment began, public clonotypes, which were uncommon, contracted or stayed stable.

Germline V gene lookup returns CDR1 SGHRS and CDR2 YFSETQ. There are 14 residues in the CDR3. Trimming removed 4 bases at V and 4 bases at J, with 12 bases between. A note on this clone: Its antigen remains unidentified.

The targeted sequencing depth was 1 in 200,000 to 1 in 1 million T cells. Sequencing was performed with immunoSEQ multiplex PCR; in TCRdb, only in-frame clones are kept and a portion is missing. The sample yields 19,000 or so clones, about two thirds seen once. The V gene is TRBV5-1, the J gene TRBJ2-1; D possibly corresponds to TRBD1 (6 bases). Sample: PBMCs, taken after 12 months of ibrutinib treatment. The source of this sequence is a human donor with chronic lymphocytic leukemia. The CDR3 sequence: CASSPRTVYNEQFF. The CDR3 bases are TGCGCCAGCAGCCCCCGGACAGTTTACAATGAGCAGTTCTTC.